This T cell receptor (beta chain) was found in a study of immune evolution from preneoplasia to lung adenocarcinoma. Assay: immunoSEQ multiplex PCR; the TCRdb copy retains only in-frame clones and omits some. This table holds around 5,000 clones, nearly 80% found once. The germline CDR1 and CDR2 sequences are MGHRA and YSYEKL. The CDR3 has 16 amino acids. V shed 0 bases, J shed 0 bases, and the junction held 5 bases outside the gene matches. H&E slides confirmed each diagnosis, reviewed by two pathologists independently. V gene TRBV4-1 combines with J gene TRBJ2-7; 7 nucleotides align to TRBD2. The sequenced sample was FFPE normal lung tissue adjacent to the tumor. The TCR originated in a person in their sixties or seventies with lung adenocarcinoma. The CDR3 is CASSQESSGSSYEQYF. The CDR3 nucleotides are TGCGCCAGCAGCCAAGAATCTAGCGGCAGCTCCTACGAGCAGTACTTC.